A selection of T cell receptor beta chains follows, all from one sample in a study of T cell responses to AZD1222 COVID-19 vaccine. Libraries were prepared by immunoSEQ multiplex PCR; TCRdb keeps only in-frame clonotypes and omits some of them. The sample lists 75,000 to 85,000 clones, more than 75% occurring once. The source was peripheral blood, collected on day 0 of AZD1222 vaccination. These receptor sequences come from an adult in good health. The CDR3 runs from the conserved cysteine through the conserved F or W. Fields, in order: D gene, clone size, CDR3 length, J gene, V gene, CDR3 DNA, CDR3 protein. A D gene is named only where the DNA matches it firmly. For some rows the clone size is stated as once, few or many, or as a class when expanded; others skip it.

d_call: NA; clone_size: NA; cdr3_length: 13; j_call: TRBJ2-1; v_call: TRBV7-3; cdr3_nt: TGTGCCAGCAGCTTGACTGTCGACAATGAGCAGTTCTTC; cdr3_aa: CASSLTVDNEQFF
d_call: NA; clone_size: NA; cdr3_length: 18; j_call: TRBJ1-3; v_call: TRBV21-1; cdr3_nt: TGTGCCAGCAGCGAAGGAGGTTACAGGAAGGGCGCTGGAAACACCATATATTTT; cdr3_aa: CASSEGGYRKGAGNTIYF
d_call: NA; clone_size: NA; cdr3_length: 15; j_call: TRBJ2-7; v_call: TRBV18; cdr3_nt: TGTGCCAGCTCAACATCCGGGACGGGACCCTACGAGCAGTACTTC; cdr3_aa: CASSTSGTGPYEQYF
d_call: NA; clone_size: NA; cdr3_length: 15; j_call: TRBJ1-1; v_call: TRBV7-8; cdr3_nt: TGTGCCAGCAGCTTATATCTGGGTTCTGGCACTGAAGCTTTCTTT; cdr3_aa: CASSLYLGSGTEAFF
d_call: NA; clone_size: NA; cdr3_length: 12; j_call: TRBJ1-1; v_call: TRBV29-1; cdr3_nt: TGCAGCGCTAAGGACCCCTCCACTGAAGCTTTCTTT; cdr3_aa: CSAKDPSTEAFF
d_call: TRBD1; clone_size: NA; cdr3_length: 14; j_call: TRBJ2-4; v_call: TRBV3-1/TRBV3-2; cdr3_nt: TGTGCCAGCAGCCGGACAGGGGACAAAAACATTCAGTACTTC; cdr3_aa: CASSRTGDKNIQYF
d_call: NA; clone_size: NA; cdr3_length: 13; j_call: TRBJ1-2; v_call: TRBV9; cdr3_nt: TGTGCCAGCAGCGTAGGACAGAACTATGGCTACACCTTC; cdr3_aa: CASSVGQNYGYTF
d_call: NA; clone_size: few; cdr3_length: 14; j_call: TRBJ1-1; v_call: TRBV7-3; cdr3_nt: TGTGCCAGCAGCTTATTTTCGGGGAACACTGAAGCTTTCTTT; cdr3_aa: CASSLFSGNTEAFF
d_call: NA; clone_size: NA; cdr3_length: 13; j_call: TRBJ2-1; v_call: TRBV3-1/TRBV3-2; cdr3_nt: TGTGCCAGCAGCCAGATCCTCTACAATGAGCAGTTCTTC; cdr3_aa: CASSQILYNEQFF
d_call: NA; clone_size: NA; cdr3_length: 11; j_call: TRBJ2-3; v_call: TRBV10-3; cdr3_nt: TGTGCCATCAGTGGGGGGGATACGCAGTATTTT; cdr3_aa: CAISGGDTQYF
d_call: TRBD1; clone_size: NA; cdr3_length: 14; j_call: TRBJ2-7; v_call: TRBV27; cdr3_nt: TGTGCCAGTGGTTGGGACAGGGAGGTTGGCGAGCAGTACTTC; cdr3_aa: CASGWDREVGEQYF
d_call: TRBD1; clone_size: NA; cdr3_length: 15; j_call: TRBJ1-6; v_call: TRBV19; cdr3_nt: TGTGCCAGTAGTAGGGGGGACAGGGCAAATTCACCCCTCCACTTT; cdr3_aa: CASSRGDRANSPLHF
d_call: NA; clone_size: NA; cdr3_length: 15; j_call: TRBJ1-6; v_call: TRBV27; cdr3_nt: TGTGCCAGCAGTCCGGCGGACGGGGAAAATTCACCCCTCCACTTT; cdr3_aa: CASSPADGENSPLHF
d_call: TRBD2; clone_size: NA; cdr3_length: 15; j_call: TRBJ2-5; v_call: TRBV11-1; cdr3_nt: TGTGCCAGCAGTCCCCGGGAGGGATTGTTGGAGACCCAGTACTTC; cdr3_aa: CASSPREGLLETQYF
d_call: NA; clone_size: NA; cdr3_length: 13; j_call: TRBJ1-2; v_call: TRBV27; cdr3_nt: TGTGCCAGCAGTTTAGACCCCGCGGGCGGCTACACCTTC; cdr3_aa: CASSLDPAGGYTF
d_call: NA; clone_size: NA; cdr3_length: 14; j_call: TRBJ1-2; v_call: TRBV28; cdr3_nt: TGTGCCAGCAGTCCAGACGGGGCAAGCTATGGCTACACCTTC; cdr3_aa: CASSPDGASYGYTF
d_call: NA; clone_size: NA; cdr3_length: 14; j_call: TRBJ2-6; v_call: TRBV5-6; cdr3_nt: TGTGCCAGCACCCCGGGTGGAGGGGCCAACGTCCTGACTTTC; cdr3_aa: CASTPGGGANVLTF
d_call: TRBD1; clone_size: NA; cdr3_length: 13; j_call: TRBJ2-5; v_call: TRBV27; cdr3_nt: TGTGCCAGCAGTTTAGACAGGGGAGAGACCCAGTACTTC; cdr3_aa: CASSLDRGETQYF
d_call: NA; clone_size: NA; cdr3_length: 14; j_call: TRBJ2-2; v_call: TRBV30; cdr3_nt: TGTGCCGGGGGGGGGACAGCGAACACCGGGGAGCTGTTTTTT; cdr3_aa: CAGGGTANTGELFF
d_call: NA; clone_size: NA; cdr3_length: 14; j_call: TRBJ2-7; v_call: TRBV6-5; cdr3_nt: TGTGCCAGCAGTTTCCGGGACTTAAACTACGAGCAGTACTTC; cdr3_aa: CASSFRDLNYEQYF
d_call: NA; clone_size: NA; cdr3_length: 12; j_call: TRBJ1-3; v_call: TRBV30; cdr3_nt: TGTGCCTGGAAAAAATCTGGAAACACCATATATTTT; cdr3_aa: CAWKKSGNTIYF
d_call: NA; clone_size: NA; cdr3_length: 11; j_call: TRBJ1-1; v_call: TRBV5-6; cdr3_nt: TGTGCCAGCAGTTCACAGACTGAAGCTTTCTTT; cdr3_aa: CASSSQTEAFF
d_call: NA; clone_size: NA; cdr3_length: 16; j_call: TRBJ2-3; v_call: TRBV24-1; cdr3_nt: TGTGCCACCAGTGATTTTGGCGTGGGGTACACAGATACGCAGTATTTT; cdr3_aa: CATSDFGVGYTDTQYF
d_call: NA; clone_size: NA; cdr3_length: 13; j_call: TRBJ1-1; v_call: TRBV5-6; cdr3_nt: TGTGCCAGCAGCGCCTCAGGAACCACTGAAGCTTTCTTT; cdr3_aa: CASSASGTTEAFF
d_call: TRBD2; clone_size: NA; cdr3_length: 16; j_call: TRBJ2-3; v_call: TRBV4-1; cdr3_nt: TGCGCCAGCAGCCAAGCACTAGCGGGGGGTGGAGATACGCAGTATTTT; cdr3_aa: CASSQALAGGGDTQYF
d_call: TRBD1; clone_size: NA; cdr3_length: 15; j_call: TRBJ2-1; v_call: TRBV7-3; cdr3_nt: TGTGCCAGCAGCCCCAGGGGGTTCTCCTACAATGAGCAGTTCTTC; cdr3_aa: CASSPRGFSYNEQFF